This TCR beta chain appears in the sequencing data of a study of blood T cell repertoires in COVID-19. Sequencing used immunoSEQ multiplex PCR; TCRdb keeps in-frame clones, though not all of them. Of tens of thousands of clones in the sample, 75% to 90% were seen once. V lost 3 bases to trimming and J lost 2 bases; unmatched junction nucleotides: 8. This CDR3 is 16 amino acids long. CDR1 is DFQATT, CDR2 SNEGSKA, per germline (reference sequence). This rearrangement joins TRBV20-1 to TRBJ2-3; 10 bases fit TRBD2. The sequenced material came from peripheral blood. This TCR was recovered from a man aged 50 to 59 with active COVID-19. For the CDR3, the DNA is TGCAGTGCTAGTTGGGGACTAGCGCACGACACAGATACGCAGTATTTT. Translation: CSASWGLAHDTDTQYF.